Described below is a single TCR beta chain sequence and its context. What it recognizes is unknown. This record belongs to a study of cytomegalovirus exposure and HLA in healthy donors. The germline CDR1 and CDR2 sequences are LGHNA and YNFKEQ. This CDR3 contains 13 residues. V dropped 1 base and J dropped 7 bases, with 10 bases sitting between them. Overall study results and limits: Cytomegalovirus association was assigned to over 150 TCR beta chains. When a later analysis was performed, an Asian-associated ancestry cluster reportedly had fewer N-insertions than the roughly 730-donor mean. Association of a missense DCLRE1C variant with TCR beta V- and J-gene trimming was reported in a later analysis.

PCR used 60 Vbeta primers and 13 Jbeta primers. The data were produced by immunoSEQ multiplex PCR, yet TCRdb's version contains in-frame clones alone and is incomplete. The data contain 120,000 or so clones, around 72% of them singletons. This clonotype originated in a man younger than 40 in good health and CMV-seronegative. Source material: PBMCs. The chain is built from TRBV4-2 and TRBJ1-2; no firm D call. CDR3 nucleotides: TGTGCCAGCAGCCAAGTATTACTTTCTGGCTACACCTTC. Its translation: CASSQVLLSGYTF.